These 23 T cell receptor beta chains were all obtained from the same sample, sequenced in a study of T cell repertoires in cytomegalovirus infection. From the reads, TCRdb called clonotypes with MiXCR, one entry per CDR3 protein. Among about 260,000 distinct CDR3 sequences listed, roughly an eighth were seen once. Sequenced: PBMCs. These receptors were taken from a human donor in good health (CMV status not recorded). Some clones in this sample may be carry-over from other donors' samples.

The V gene is TRBV20-1, the J gene TRBJ1-5, with TRBD1 matching over 8 bases. Germline CDR1 DFQATT, CDR2 SNEGSKA (reference sequence). This CDR3 comprises 15 residues. J lost 3 bases, V lost 3 bases, and 7 bases had no gene match. The CDR3 spells CSASPQGANNQPQHF. In DNA, the CDR3 is TGCAGTGCTAGCCCCCAGGGGGCCAACAATCAGCCCCAGCATTTT.

This clonotype showed up many times. The chain uses TRBV29-1 and TRBJ2-7; 8 positions agree with TRBD1. Germline CDR1 reads SQVTM; CDR2 reads ANQGSEA. This CDR3 is built from 14 residues. The V segment lost 1 base and the J segment 0 bases; nucleotides outside the gene matches: 2. The CDR3 nucleotides read TGCAGCGTTGAAGGGACAGGGAGCTCCTACGAGCAGTACTTC. As protein: CSVEGTGSSYEQYF.

This clonotype was seen a handful of times. This chain uses TRBV10-2 with TRBJ1-1; TRBD1 matches 10 bases. With V trimmed by 8 bases and J by 1 base, 4 bases remained unmatched. The CDR3 is made up of 14 amino acids. CDR1 is WSHSY and CDR2 is SAAADI in the germline V gene. The CDR3 is CASGGQGWNTEAFF. The DNA for the CDR3 is TGCGCCAGCGGGGGACAGGGGTGGAACACTGAAGCTTTCTTT.

The chain carries TRBV20-1 and TRBJ2-5; 11 positions agree with TRBD2. The CDR3 is 16 residues long. V lost 5 bases to trimming and J lost 5 bases; unmatched junction nucleotides: 13. The V gene's germline CDR1 is DFQATT and CDR2 SNEGSKA (reference sequence). CDR3 nucleotides: TGCAGTGCTCGCGGTGGTAGCGGGAGGGCCAGGGAGACCCAGTACTTC. Its protein product is CSARGGSGRARETQYF.

Many counts were recorded for this clonotype. V usage is TRBV5-4 and J usage is TRBJ1-1, with TRBD1 matching over 7 bases. There are 12 residues in the CDR3. Per the germline V gene, CDR1 is SGHNT and CDR2 is YYREEE (reference sequence). The junction had 1 base not matched to a gene; V was cut back by 7 bases and J by 1 base. The CDR3 is CASGTENTEAFF. The DNA for the CDR3 is TGTGCCAGCGGGACAGAGAACACTGAAGCTTTCTTT.

This clonotype was detected many times. The chain joins TRBV9 to TRBJ2-7; D tentatively fits TRBD1 or TRBD2 (5 bases each). V was trimmed by 4 bases and J by 6 bases, leaving 14 bases between them. The CDR3 spans 13 residues. CDR1 and CDR2 (germline): SGDLS, YYNGEE. The CDR3 reads CASSYDEGREQYF. The CDR3 DNA follows: TGTGCCAGCAGCTACGATGAGGGGCGCGAGCAGTACTTC.

This clonotype was seen at least ten times. The chain carries TRBV7-2 and TRBJ2-7; 10 positions agree with TRBD2. V trimming: 5 bases; J trimming: 6 bases; junction bases outside the gene matches: 16. From germline, CDR1 is SGHTA and CDR2 FQGNSA. The CDR3 length is 17 residues. Here the CDR3 reads CASSLLGGLAAGGEQYF. The CDR3, as DNA: TGTGCCAGCAGCCTCTTAGGAGGACTAGCGGCGGGGGGCGAGCAGTACTTC.

This sequence joins TRBV29-1 and TRBJ2-7, with 14 bases matching TRBD2. The CDR3 loop spans 14 amino acids. Germline CDR1 reads SQVTM; CDR2 reads ANQGSEA. The V and J ends lost 7 bases and 2 bases, in that order; junction bases with no gene match: 4. The CDR3 protein is CSAGTSGRPYEQYF. The CDR3 nucleotides are TGCAGCGCGGGGACTAGCGGGAGACCCTACGAGCAGTACTTC.

J is TRBJ2-3 and V is TRBV4-2, with a weak D call TRBD1 (5 bases). The V and J ends lost 0 bases and 4 bases respectively, with 11 bases between them. Germline V gene lookup returns CDR1 LGHNA and CDR2 YNFKEQ. This CDR3 has 15 residues. In DNA form, the CDR3 reads TGTGCCAGCAGCCAAGAAGGGGCAAGGGCAGATACGCAGTATTTT. This encodes CASSQEGARADTQYF.

As to this clonotype: A much bigger clone sits one base away, suggesting this may be a read error. The chain couples TRBV7-9 to TRBJ2-7, with 7 bases aligning to TRBD1. The germline CDR1 and CDR2 sequences are SEHNR and FQNEAQ (reference sequence). The CDR3 runs to 13 residues. CDR3 in amino acids: CASSSGTAYEQHF. CDR3 coding DNA: TGTGCCAGCAGCTCCGGGACAGCGTACGAGCAGCACTTC.

This clonotype was found many times. J is TRBJ2-5 and V is TRBV6-6; D possibly uses TRBD1 or TRBD2 (5 bases each). The CDR3 extends over 13 amino acids. The germline V gene encodes CDR1 MNHNY and CDR2 SVGAGI (reference sequence). V was trimmed by 5 bases and J by 5 bases, leaving 12 bases between them. The CDR3 is CASSQRGAETQYF. CDR3 nucleotides: TGTGCCAGCAGTCAAAGAGGGGCGGAGACCCAGTACTTC.

This clonotype was observed a handful of times. CDR3 sequence reads: CASSSWGDRGYNEQFF. CDR3 bases: TGCGCCAGCAGCTCGTGGGGGGACAGGGGGTACAATGAGCAGTTCTTC. V usage is TRBV5-1 and J usage is TRBJ2-1; 11 bases line up with TRBD1. Losses at the gene ends were 3 bases for V and 4 bases for J; bases not matched to a gene: 6. Germline assignment: CDR1 SGHRS and CDR2 YFSETQ. The CDR3 length is 16 residues.

The table lists this clonotype with a count of one. The CDR3 DNA reads TGTGCCAGCAGAAATAGGGGCACTGAGCAGTTCTTC. It encodes CASRNRGTEQFF. The chain is built from TRBV28 and TRBJ2-1; possibly TRBD1 for D (5 bases). The CDR3 sequence is 12 residues long. V lost 6 bases to trimming and J lost 9 bases, with 12 bases between them. CDR1 is MDHEN and CDR2 is SYDVKM in the germline V gene. The full variable domain, with the rest looked up from reference TRBV28 and TRBJ2-1, is DVKVTQSSRYLVKRTGEKVFLECVQDMDHENMFWYRQDPGLGLRLIYFSYDVKMKEKGDIPEGYSVSREKKERFSLILESASTNQTSMYLCASRNRGTEQFFGPGTRLTVL.

This clonotype showed up many times. The rearrangement links TRBV2 to TRBJ1-2, with a possible D match to TRBD1 (5 bases). CDR3 length equals 12 residues. V lost 8 bases and J 4 bases, leaving 11 bases between the germline ends. CDR1 is SNHLY, CDR2 FYNNEI, per germline. CDR3 sequence reads: CASQGRGYGYTF. The CDR3 DNA is TGTGCCAGCCAGGGTAGGGGCTATGGCTACACCTTC.

This clonotype was seen a handful of times. For the CDR3, the DNA is TGTGCCTCCGGGAGGGCGGGACGAAATGAGCAGTTCTTC. Translation: CASGRAGRNEQFF. This rearrangement joins TRBV25-1 to TRBJ2-1, with 8 nucleotides matching TRBD2. Germline trimming cut 11 bases from V and 7 bases from J; bases unmatched to any gene: 10. This CDR3 spans 13 amino acids. The germline gives CDR1 MGHDK, CDR2 SYGVNS.

This clonotype occurred a few times. The CDR3 nucleotides read TGTGCCAGCAGCTTTACCGGGTACGAGGACGAGACCCAGTACTTC. It is translated as CASSFTGYEDETQYF. The chain recombines TRBV7-9 with TRBJ2-5, with D uncertain. The V and J ends lost 3 bases and 5 bases respectively, with 16 bases between them. The CDR3 covers 15 residues. Germline V gene sequence: CDR1 SEHNR, CDR2 FQNEAQ (reference sequence). Supplemented by reference TRBV7-9 and TRBJ2-5, the full variable domain reads DTGVSQNPRHKITKRGQNVTFRCDPISEHNRLYWYRQTLGQGPEFLTYFQNEAQLEKSRLLSDRFSAERPKGSFSTLEIQRTEQGDSAMYLCASSFTGYEDETQYFGPGTRLLVL.

This clonotype showed up just a few times. V and J are TRBV20-1 and TRBJ2-1; possible D gene TRBD2, 5 bases. CDR1 is DFQATT and CDR2 is SNEGSKA in the germline V gene (reference sequence). The V end was cut by 4 bases, the J end by 4 bases, with 14 bases between. The CDR3 spans 14 residues. In DNA, the CDR3 is TGCAGTGCTACGGAGGAGACCCGATACAATGAGCAGTTCTTC. Its protein product is CSATEETRYNEQFF.

Notes on this clonotype: A much larger clone differs by one base, so this may be a read error. V gene TRBV28 combines with J gene TRBJ1-4, with 7 bases lining up with TRBD1. In germline, CDR1 is MDHEN, CDR2 SYDVKM. The trim removed 9 bases at V and 5 bases at J, leaving 12 bases unmatched. The CDR3 totals 15 residues. DNA for the CDR3: TGTGCCAGGAGTCCTACAGGGGCCACGAATGAAAAACTGTTTTTT. This encodes CARSPTGATNEKLFF.

This chain uses TRBV6-6 with TRBJ2-1; the match to TRBD1 covers 8 bases. The CDR3 length is 14 residues. The ends lost 1 base at V and 6 bases at J; junction bases unmatched: 2. Germline lookup yields CDR1 MNHNY and CDR2 SVGAGI (reference sequence). CDR3 DNA sequence: TGTGCCAGCAGTTACTTAACAGGGGGCAATGAGCAGTTCTTC. Translating gives CASSYLTGGNEQFF.

The chain employs TRBV5-6 and TRBJ1-2; D gene unclear. The ends were cut back, 1 base at V and 6 bases at J, with 13 bases in the middle. The CDR3 contains 14 residues. CDR1 is SGHDT, CDR2 YYEEEE, per germline. Here the CDR3 DNA reads TGTGCCAGCAGCTTGTCTATTGGACTCCATGGCTACACCTTC. Translated, it gives CASSLSIGLHGYTF.

This clonotype was picked up a small number of times. The rearrangement joins TRBV5-4 to TRBJ2-7; TRBD2 aligns across 14 bases. The CDR3 length is 15 residues. V lost 4 bases and J lost 7; bases outside the gene matches: 7. The germline gives CDR1 SGHNT, CDR2 YYREEE (reference sequence). The chain's CDR3 is CASSLGTSGRSEQYF. The CDR3 coding sequence is TGTGCCAGCAGCCTCGGGACTAGCGGGAGAAGTGAGCAGTACTTC.

This clonotype has at least ten counts. The chain combines TRBV7-3 with TRBJ1-1, with TRBD1 matching 9 bases. Germline-derived CDR1 and CDR2 are SGHTA and FQGTGA. The CDR3 length is 14 residues. The J segment lost 0 bases and the V segment lost 6 bases, leaving 2 bases of the junction unmatched. As DNA, the CDR3 is TGTGCCAGCAGAGGGACAGGGATGAACACTGAAGCTTTCTTT. Its protein product is CASRGTGMNTEAFF.

This clonotype was detected many times. The rearrangement links TRBV6-2 or TRBV6-3 to TRBJ2-5; D uncertain. V lost 5 bases and J 4 bases, leaving 17 bases between the germline ends. Looked up from germline, CDR1 is MNHEY and CDR2 is SVGEGT. This CDR3 has 15 amino acids. This CDR3 reads CASSEASGVAETQYF. For the CDR3, the DNA is TGTGCCAGCAGTGAAGCCTCTGGCGTGGCAGAGACCCAGTACTTC.